These T cell receptor beta chains were read from a single sample in a study of shared clonotypes between healthy human individuals. The assay was immunoSEQ multiplex PCR, and TCRdb's table has in-frame clones only and misses some. The table records some 320,000 clones, roughly 87% of them present only once. The specimen sequenced was memory CD8+ T cells sorted from blood. These receptors all come from a man between 18 and 35 years old in good health. Both conserved end residues are part of each CDR3. A D gene is named only where the DNA matches it firmly. Some rows mark clone size as missing; the rest say once, few, many or name a class of expanded clone.

CDR3 DNA	CDR3 protein	D gene	V gene	clone size	J gene
TGCGCCAGCAGCCCCCGTGGACTAGCGGGAGTAGTCTACTCCTACGAGCAGTACTTC	CASSPRGLAGVVYSYEQYF	TRBD2	TRBV5-1	.	TRBJ2-7
TGTGCCAGCAGTTTATATGAGGGGTACTACGAGCAGTACTTC	CASSLYEGYYEQYF	.	TRBV27	once	TRBJ2-7
TGTGCCAGCAGCTGGGGACAGGGAACTGAAGCTTTCTTT	CASSWGQGTEAFF	TRBD1	TRBV11-3	once	TRBJ1-1
TGTGCCAGCAGCCTTTGGACAAGTTATAGCAATCAGCCCCAGCATTTT	CASSLWTSYSNQPQHF	.	TRBV5-6	.	TRBJ1-5
TGTGCCAGCAGCTACGGGACTAGCGGAGTCTACTCCTACGAGCAGTACTTC	CASSYGTSGVYSYEQYF	TRBD2	TRBV11-2	once	TRBJ2-7
TGTGCCAGCAGCAACGGGGGGGTCTGGACCTACGAGCAGTACTTC	CASSNGGVWTYEQYF	TRBD2	TRBV5-6	.	TRBJ2-7
TGTGCCAGCACCGAGCCCTGGAGGGGGGCTAATGAAAAACTGTTTTTT	CASTEPWRGANEKLFF	.	TRBV2	.	TRBJ1-4
TGTGCCAGCACCCCTAGGGGGACAGCTAACTATGGCTACACCTTC	CASTPRGTANYGYTF	TRBD1	TRBV28	.	TRBJ1-2
TGTGCCACCAGCGCGGGGGAAGGAAACGAGCAGTACTTC	CATSAGEGNEQYF	TRBD2	TRBV15	.	TRBJ2-7
TGTGCCTGGACTAGCGGGGTGAATGAGCAGTTCTTC	CAWTSGVNEQFF	TRBD2	TRBV30	.	TRBJ2-1
TGTGCCAGCAGTTTAGGGGTGGCGGGAGAGACCCAGTACTTC	CASSLGVAGETQYF	.	TRBV27	.	TRBJ2-5
TGTGCCACCAGCTGGACACTCGAATCGGAGACCCAGTACTTC	CATSWTLESETQYF	.	TRBV15	.	TRBJ2-5
TGTGCCAGCAGTTTAACAGGGGGAGGTGAAAAACTGTTTTTT	CASSLTGGGEKLFF	TRBD1	TRBV28	.	TRBJ1-4
TGTGCCAGCAGCTTAGCGTATGTGAGCGAGCAGTACTTC	CASSLAYVSEQYF	.	TRBV7-2	once	TRBJ2-7
TGTGCCAGCAGCTTAGGGCAGGACCCGAAAGAGACCCAGTACTTC	CASSLGQDPKETQYF	.	TRBV7-2	.	TRBJ2-5
TGCGCCAGCAGCCAGCAGACAGGGAACTATGGCTACACCTTC	CASSQQTGNYGYTF	TRBD1	TRBV4-1	.	TRBJ1-2
TGTGCCAGTAGTATAGGTTACAGGGGTAATCAGCCCCAGCATTTT	CASSIGYRGNQPQHF	TRBD1	TRBV19	.	TRBJ1-5
TGTGCCAGCAGCTCACGACAGGGAGGGCCAACTAATGAAAAACTGTTTTTT	CASSSRQGGPTNEKLFF	TRBD1	TRBV7-9	.	TRBJ1-4
TGTGCCAGCAGCCCCGAGTGGCGAGAAAACACCGGGGAGCTGTTTTTT	CASSPEWRENTGELFF	.	TRBV5-4	.	TRBJ2-2
TGTGCCAGCAGTTACTCGATAGACTACGAGCAGTACTTC	CASSYSIDYEQYF	.	TRBV6-5	.	TRBJ2-7
TGTGCCTGGAGTGTAAGACAGGGTCTCTGGGGAAACACCATATATTTT	CAWSVRQGLWGNTIYF	TRBD1	TRBV30	.	TRBJ1-3
TGCGCCAGCAGCTATGGACTAGCGGTCTACAATGAGCAGTTCTTC	CASSYGLAVYNEQFF	TRBD2	TRBV4-3	.	TRBJ2-1
TGCGCCAGCAGCCAAGAAACCTACTCCTACGAGCAGTACTTC	CASSQETYSYEQYF	.	TRBV4-1	.	TRBJ2-7
TGTGCCAGCAACTCCGACTCCTACGAGCAGTACTTC	CASNSDSYEQYF	.	TRBV6-1	.	TRBJ2-7
TGTGCCAGTAAAGGCTCTCTGGAGCCCCAGCATTTT	CASKGSLEPQHF	.	TRBV19	once	TRBJ1-5
TGTGCCAGCAGTTTCAGGGTGTCCTACGAGCAGTACTTC	CASSFRVSYEQYF	.	TRBV27	.	TRBJ2-7
TGTGCCAGCAGCTTGGGGACTAGCGGCACCGGGGAGCTGTTTTTT	CASSLGTSGTGELFF	TRBD2	TRBV7-9	.	TRBJ2-2
TGTGCCAGCAGTGATGGGAATCAGGCGGGGGAGCAGTACTTC	CASSDGNQAGEQYF	.	TRBV2	.	TRBJ2-7
TGTGCCAGCAGCCCAAGGACAGGGGGGAACACTGAAGCTTTCTTT	CASSPRTGGNTEAFF	TRBD1	TRBV9	many	TRBJ1-1
TGTGCCACCAGCAGAGGAAGGGACAGGGTAGACTATGGCTACACCTTC	CATSRGRDRVDYGYTF	TRBD1	TRBV15	many	TRBJ1-2
TGTGCCGTGCTCGCCCTGTACAATGAGCAGTTCTTC	CAVLALYNEQFF	.	TRBV10-3	.	TRBJ2-1
TGCGCCAGCAGTGGGACGGGAAGCACAGATACGCAGTATTTT	CASSGTGSTDTQYF	.	TRBV10-1	.	TRBJ2-3
TGTGCCAGCAGTTTTGAAGGGGGCAGCGTGTGGAAACTGTTTTTT	CASSFEGGSVWKLFF	TRBD1	TRBV28	.	TRBJ1-4
TGTGCCAGCGGCGTCGGGCTAGCGGGAGACAATGAGCAGTTCTTC	CASGVGLAGDNEQFF	TRBD2	TRBV7-9	.	TRBJ2-1
TGTGCCAGCAGCCCCGGGACAGGGTCATATGGCTACACCTTC	CASSPGTGSYGYTF	TRBD1	TRBV13	.	TRBJ1-2
TGTGCCAGCAGTTTTACCTCAGTTGACAGGGGAGTATATGGCTACACCTTC	CASSFTSVDRGVYGYTF	TRBD1	TRBV27	.	TRBJ1-2